A selection of T cell receptor beta chains follows, all from one sample in a study of T cell changes during pregnancy in multiple sclerosis. Clones were sequenced by immunoSEQ multiplex PCR, and TCRdb holds only the in-frame ones, with some missing. The data hold approximately 51,000 clones, with around 94% observed a single time. The material was CD4+ T cells from peripheral blood mononuclear cells, obtained in the second trimester of pregnancy. These receptors came from a female donor with multiple sclerosis, enrolled in a pregnancy study. Each CDR3 is given with its conserved first and last residue. D genes are given only for firm matches. Only part of the rows carry a size: once, few, many, or a class if the clone is expanded.

clone_size d_call j_call v_call cdr3_aa cdr3_nt
- TRBD1 TRBJ1-1 TRBV7-9 CASSPGTGLNTEAFF TGTGCCAGCAGCCCAGGGACAGGGCTGAACACTGAAGCTTTCTTT
- TRBD1 TRBJ1-2 TRBV5-6 CASSLTRDRVPGYTF TGTGCCAGCAGCTTGACCCGGGACAGGGTTCCTGGCTACACCTTC
- - TRBJ1-1 TRBV4-1 CASSQASLGHAGEAFF TGCGCCAGCAGCCAAGCGAGTTTGGGACACGCTGGGGAAGCTTTCTTT
- TRBD2 TRBJ2-3 TRBV7-2 CASSPSSGGITDTQYF TGTGCCAGCAGCCCCTCTAGCGGGGGGATCACAGATACGCAGTATTTT
- TRBD1 TRBJ1-5 TRBV5-6 CASSRDRNQPQHF TGTGCCAGCAGCCGGGACAGGAATCAGCCCCAGCATTTT
- TRBD2 TRBJ2-3 TRBV11-2 CASSLLAGGLTDTQYF TGTGCCAGCAGCTTACTAGCGGGGGGCCTCACAGATACGCAGTATTTT
- - TRBJ1-2 TRBV4-1 CASSHPRRGYTF TGCGCCAGCAGCCACCCACGGCGGGGCTACACCTTC
- - TRBJ2-3 TRBV7-9 CASSFKDPGDTQYF TGTGCCAGCAGCTTTAAGGACCCGGGGGATACGCAGTATTTT
once TRBD1 TRBJ1-5 TRBV27 CASSPTGQNNQPQHF TGTGCCAGCAGTCCTACGGGACAGAACAATCAGCCCCAGCATTTT
- TRBD1 TRBJ2-6 TRBV4-3 CASSQEGGTGGTGANVLTF TGCGCCAGCAGCCAAGAGGGTGGAACAGGGGGCACCGGGGCCAACGTCCTGACTTTC
- TRBD2 TRBJ2-1 TRBV9 CASSVAGRGANNEQFF TGTGCCAGCAGCGTAGCAGGGCGGGGGGCCAACAATGAGCAGTTCTTC
- TRBD1 TRBJ2-2 TRBV4-3 CASSQYRGLNTGELFF TGCGCCAGCAGCCAGTACAGGGGATTGAACACCGGGGAGCTGTTTTTT
- - TRBJ2-7 TRBV7-2 CASSFNGGGPYEQYF TGTGCCAGCAGCTTTAATGGGGGGGGGCCGTACGAGCAGTACTTC
- TRBD1 TRBJ1-2 TRBV7-2 CASSLDRGRSYGYTF TGTGCCAGCAGCCTAGACAGGGGGCGCAGCTATGGCTACACCTTC
- TRBD1 TRBJ1-1 TRBV5-6 CASTLTGGVGEAFF TGTGCCAGCACGCTAACAGGGGGGGTGGGTGAAGCTTTCTTT
- TRBD1 TRBJ1-1 TRBV9 CASSAGTGNTEAFF TGTGCCAGCAGCGCGGGGACAGGGAACACTGAAGCTTTCTTT
- - TRBJ2-3 TRBV5-3 CARSLGASKEGTDTQYF TGTGCCAGAAGCTTGGGGGCCTCAAAGGAGGGCACAGATACGCAGTATTTT
- - TRBJ1-3 TRBV10-1 CASESGNTIYF TGCGCCAGCGAGTCTGGAAACACCATATATTTT
- - TRBJ2-1 TRBV21-1 CASSKSSSGGAYEQFF TGTGCCAGCAGCAAAAGTTCTAGCGGGGGGGCCTATGAGCAGTTCTTC
- TRBD2 TRBJ2-7 TRBV4-2 CASSQDLAGGREQYF TGTGCCAGCAGCCAAGATCTAGCGGGGGGGCGCGAGCAGTACTTC
- - TRBJ1-1 TRBV28 CASSYRGGRDTEAFF TGTGCCAGCAGTTACCGGGGGGGAAGAGACACTGAAGCTTTCTTT
- - TRBJ2-5 TRBV5-1 CASSVWRVTSDRETQYF TGCGCCAGCAGCGTATGGAGGGTGACGTCCGACCGAGAGACCCAGTACTTC
once - TRBJ2-3 TRBV10-1 CASRPVATDTQYF TGCGCCAGCAGGCCTGTGGCCACAGATACGCAGTATTTT
- TRBD2 TRBJ2-1 TRBV7-3 CASSSSGRSYNEQFF TGTGCCAGCAGCTCTAGCGGACGCTCCTACAATGAGCAGTTCTTC
- - TRBJ1-2 TRBV2 CASSLTGDYGYTF TGTGCCAGCTCTTTAACAGGCGACTATGGCTACACCTTC
- TRBD1 TRBJ1-6 TRBV5-8 CASSGWTGFNSPLHF TGTGCCAGCAGCGGCTGGACAGGCTTTAATTCACCCCTCCACTTT
- TRBD1 TRBJ2-5 TRBV11-3 CASSRTGTGETQYF TGTGCCAGCAGCCGAACCGGGACAGGGGAGACCCAGTACTTC
- - TRBJ1-2 TRBV18 CASSPIRGQGYTF TGTGCCAGCTCACCAATCAGGGGTCAAGGCTACACCTTC
- - TRBJ1-2 TRBV7-2 CASSLYQGLQYGYTF TGTGCCAGCAGCTTATACCAGGGGCTTCAATATGGCTACACCTTC
- TRBD1 TRBJ1-6 TRBV5-6 CASSRPGTGGNSPLHF TGTGCCAGCAGCCGACCCGGGACAGGGGGCAATTCACCCCTCCACTTT
- TRBD1 TRBJ2-1 TRBV19 CASRRGQKQFF TGTGCCAGTAGACGGGGACAGAAGCAGTTCTTC
- TRBD1 TRBJ1-2 TRBV18 CASSPQEGAGSF TGTGCCAGCTCACCCCAGGAGGGGGCTGGTTCCTTC
once - TRBJ2-7 TRBV6-5 CASSLLGGGLEQYF TGTGCCAGCAGCCTGCTTGGCGGGGGCCTCGAGCAGTACTTC
once - TRBJ2-5 TRBV7-2 CASSPPAETQYF TGTGCCAGCAGCCCCCCCGCGGAGACCCAGTACTTC
- TRBD1 TRBJ1-6 TRBV4-3 CASSSRRQTGGYNSPLHF TGCGCCAGCAGTTCCCGGCGCCAGACAGGGGGCTATAATTCACCCCTCCACTTT
few - TRBJ2-7 TRBV18 CASSPSIPGPASDALYEQYF TGTGCCAGCTCACCATCGATTCCAGGGCCGGCATCGGACGCCCTCTACGAGCAGTACTTC
- - TRBJ2-3 TRBV7-2 CASSPPGLRRTYF TGTGCCAGCAGCCCACCCGGACTTAGACGCACGTATTTT
- TRBD1 TRBJ2-7 TRBV19 CASSLQGVSDEQYF TGTGCCAGTAGTTTACAGGGGGTATCCGACGAGCAGTACTTC
- - TRBJ1-2 TRBV6-5 CASSPSGAGGWGYTF TGTGCCAGCAGCCCCTCGGGAGCTGGGGGTTGGGGCTACACCTTC
once - TRBJ1-1 TRBV4-3 CASSQAAGGNTEAFF TGCGCCAGCAGCCAAGCCGCGGGGGGGAACACTGAAGCTTTCTTT
- TRBD2 TRBJ2-1 TRBV7-2 CASSLAALGLAGNNEQFF TGTGCCAGCAGCTTAGCCGCCCTAGGACTAGCGGGGAACAATGAGCAGTTCTTC
- TRBD1 TRBJ1-6 TRBV18 CASSSRDRDSPLHF TGTGCCAGCTCGTCCCGGGACAGGGATTCACCCCTCCACTTT
- TRBD2 TRBJ2-1 TRBV7-2 CASSLYPAGTLSYNEQFF TGTGCCAGCAGCTTATACCCAGCGGGGACCCTCTCCTACAATGAGCAGTTCTTC
- TRBD2 TRBJ2-2 TRBV4-3 CASSPRSNPGLGIGELFF TGCGCCAGCAGCCCAAGGTCTAACCCGGGACTAGGGATCGGGGAGCTGTTTTTT
- - TRBJ2-2 TRBV11-2 CASSLYRGSNTGELFF TGTGCCAGCAGCTTATATCGGGGGTCTAACACCGGGGAGCTGTTTTTT
- - TRBJ2-3 TRBV9 CASSLDSRSTDTQYF TGTGCCAGCAGCCTCGACAGTAGAAGCACAGATACGCAGTATTTT
- - TRBJ2-5 TRBV7-3 CASSSGAGAGETQYF TGTGCCAGCAGCTCAGGCGCGGGGGCGGGTGAGACCCAGTACTTC
- - TRBJ2-3 TRBV6-5 CASSYTAGTSTDTQYF TGTGCCAGCAGTTACACGGCGGGTACTAGCACAGATACGCAGTATTTT
- - TRBJ2-7 TRBV11-3 CASSSQGRAYEQYF TGTGCCAGCAGCTCCCAGGGGAGGGCCTACGAGCAGTACTTC
- - TRBJ2-1 TRBV6-6 CASSYSASWSEQFF TGTGCCAGCAGTTACTCGGCTAGTTGGAGCGAGCAGTTCTTC
- TRBD1 TRBJ2-3 TRBV5-6 CASSLEQGAGDTQYF TGTGCCAGCAGCTTGGAGCAGGGGGCCGGAGATACGCAGTATTTT
- TRBD2 TRBJ2-7 TRBV11-3 CASGPRGGPFYEQYF TGTGCCAGCGGCCCCCGGGGGGGCCCCTTCTACGAGCAGTACTTC
- TRBD2 TRBJ2-7 TRBV6-6 CASTLGGTRAHEQYF TGTGCCAGCACTCTAGGGGGGACTAGGGCCCACGAGCAGTACTTC
- TRBD2 TRBJ2-5 TRBV20-1 CSALIAGTQYF TGCAGTGCCCTGATAGCGGGGACCCAGTACTTC
- - TRBJ1-6 TRBV30 CAWSVGAGYNSPLHF TGTGCCTGGAGTGTAGGGGCAGGGTATAATTCACCCCTCCACTTT